This T cell receptor beta chain was documented in a study of shared clonotypes between healthy human individuals. Terminally differentiated effector memory CD45RA+ cells were excluded from the naive CD8 cells, which were CD45RO-negative and positively selected for CCR7. J gave up 0 bases and V 4 bases, and 20 bases lay outside the gene matches. The CDR3 runs to 20 residues. Germline lookup yields CDR1 MDHEN and CDR2 SYDVKM. Clones were sequenced by immunoSEQ multiplex PCR, and TCRdb holds only the in-frame ones, with some missing. Seen here are about 2.2 million clones, just over 90% observed once, and the top ten hold under 2%.

Sequencing input: naive CD8+ T cells from PBMCs. The source is a young man in good health. Some clones in this sample may be carry-over from other donors' samples. The chain links TRBV28 to TRBJ1-1; 7 bases are a match to TRBD1. The CDR3 region is CASSSSPNGWPGTVNTEAFF. CDR3 bases: TGTGCCAGCAGTTCGTCCCCCAACGGGTGGCCCGGGACAGTGAACACTGAAGCTTTCTTT.